This T cell receptor (beta chain) derives from a study of Graves' ophthalmopathy and Graves' hyperthyroidism. RNA transcripts yielded amplified TCR beta CDR3 regions. First-round RT-PCR used HTBI primers; second-round multiplex PCR followed. TCRdb re-called the multiplex PCR reads through MiXCR, storing one row per CDR3 protein. The table lists hundreds of thousands of distinct CDR3 sequences, 22% of them singletons, with roughly 7.4% in the top ten. Germline V gives CDR1 DFQATT, CDR2 SNEGSKA (reference sequence). The CDR3 has 15 amino acids. As to this clonotype: A read error may be the cause here, since a much bigger clone is one base away.

The genes are TRBV20-1 and TRBJ2-2, with 10 bases aligning to TRBD2. The sequenced material came from peripheral blood. The clonotype originates from a woman aged 18-29 years with stable Graves' hyperthyroidism. Some clones in this sample may be carry-over from other donors' samples. The DNA of the CDR3 is TGCAGTGCTAGAGACAGCGGGAGGGGCACCGGGGAGCTGTGTTTT. Its translation is CSARDSGRGTGELCF.